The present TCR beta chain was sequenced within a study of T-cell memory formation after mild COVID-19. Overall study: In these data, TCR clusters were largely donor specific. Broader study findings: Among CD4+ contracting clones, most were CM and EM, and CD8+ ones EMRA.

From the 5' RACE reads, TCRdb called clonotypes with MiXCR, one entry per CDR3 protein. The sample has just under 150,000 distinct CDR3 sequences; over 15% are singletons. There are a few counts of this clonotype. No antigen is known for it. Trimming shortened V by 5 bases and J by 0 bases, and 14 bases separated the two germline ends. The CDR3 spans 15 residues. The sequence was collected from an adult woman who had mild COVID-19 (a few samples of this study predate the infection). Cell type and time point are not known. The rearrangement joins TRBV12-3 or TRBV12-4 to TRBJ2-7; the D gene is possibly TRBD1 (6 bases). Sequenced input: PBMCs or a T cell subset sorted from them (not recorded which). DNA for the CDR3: TGTGCCAGCAGTCCCATCGGGACAACCTCCTACGAGCAGTACTTC. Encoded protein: CASSPIGTTSYEQYF.